The 31 T cell receptor beta chains below come from one sample, sequenced in a study of T cells in Graves' hyperthyroidism and ophthalmopathy. TCR beta CDR3 sequences were amplified from RNA transcripts. Carried out on the TCR CDR3, a first-round RT-PCR used the HTBI primer set. TCRdb analysed the multiplex PCR reads with MiXCR anew, one entry per CDR3 protein. The table has over 90,000 distinct CDR3 sequences, roughly 44% seen once. The sample consisted of blood. These TCRs come from a man aged 35 to 55 with Graves' hyperthyroidism.

This clonotype was counted at least ten times. The chain recombines TRBV19 with TRBJ2-1, with 10 bases lining up with TRBD2. The junction had 13 bases not matched to a gene; V was cut back by 4 bases and J by 4 bases. The length of the CDR3 is 18 residues. Germline V gene sequence: CDR1 LNHDA, CDR2 SQIVND (reference sequence). In DNA form, the CDR3 reads TGTGCCAGTAGTACCGGTACTCCGGGACTAGCGAAATACAATGAGCAGTTCTTC. Translated: CASSTGTPGLAKYNEQFF.

To note about this clonotype: An end of the junction differs from the germline gene, which may be a read error. The rearrangement joins TRBV15 to TRBJ2-5; TRBD2 might be the D (7 bases). CDR1 and CDR2 (germline): LNHNV, YYDKDF (reference sequence). This CDR3 is 15 amino acids long. CDR3 DNA sequence: TGTGCCACCGGCAGATTGGGGGGGCTCAAAGAGACCCAGTACTTC. Translation gives CATGRLGGLKETQYF.

V and J are TRBV12-3 or TRBV12-4 and TRBJ2-5, with D possibly being TRBD1 or TRBD2 (5 bases each). There are 12 residues in the CDR3. Trimming shortened V by 5 bases and J by 9 bases, and 13 bases separated the two germline ends. In nucleotides, the CDR3 is TGTGCCAGCAGTAACCGGGGCCAGCCCCAGTACTTC. Translation: CASSNRGQPQYF.

CDR3 sequence (DNA): TGTGCCACCAGCAACAAGCGGGGGGACGCACAAGATACGCAGTATTTT. Protein: CATSNKRGDAQDTQYF. The chain has TRBV15 and TRBJ2-3; 9 bases map to TRBD2. This CDR3 is 16 amino acids long. The ends lost 4 bases at V and 5 bases at J; junction bases unmatched: 10. The V gene's germline CDR1 is LNHNV and CDR2 YYDKDF (reference sequence).

The chain links TRBV9 to TRBJ2-5; 7 bases match TRBD2. The CDR3 consists of 14 residues. Germline V gene sequence: CDR1 SGDLS, CDR2 YYNGEE. With V trimmed by 2 bases and J by 9 bases, 10 bases remained unmatched. The CDR3: CASSVGRENQPQYF. The DNA of the CDR3 is TGTGCCAGCAGCGTGGGGAGGGAAAATCAGCCCCAGTACTTC.

This clonotype was found once. The genes are TRBV29-1 and TRBJ1-2, with D tentatively TRBD1 (6 bases). The CDR3 is 15 residues long. Trimming removed 8 bases from V and 3 bases from J, with 22 bases in between. Germline values: CDR1 SQVTM, CDR2 ANQGSEA. The CDR3 region is CSRGVGSGSHYGYTF. In nucleotides, the CDR3 is TGCAGCAGGGGGGTTGGGTCGGGGAGCCACTATGGCTACACCTTC. The complete variable domain, with remaining parts taken from reference TRBV29-1 and TRBJ1-2, reads SAVISQKPSRDICQRGTSLTIQCQVDSQVTMMFWYRQQPGQSLTLIATANQGSEATYESGFVIDKFPISRPNLTFSTLTVSNMSPEDSSIYLCSRGVGSGSHYGYTFGSGTRLTVV.

J is TRBJ2-3 and V is TRBV10-3; D unresolved. The CDR3 consists of 13 residues. V was cut by 6 bases and J by 0 bases, with 7 bases left in between. CDR1 and CDR2 (germline): ENHRY, SYGVKD. For the CDR3, the DNA is TGTGCCATCAGCCAGCCTAGCACAGATACGCAGTATTTT. Residues: CAISQPSTDTQYF.

Note on this clonotype: The CDR3 ends on some other residue instead of the conserved phenylalanine or tryptophan, so this is likely a read error. The DNA is left out, because the CDR3 cannot be placed on it with certainty; the CDR3 is given as TCRdb lists it. The chain has TRBV2 and TRBJ2-2; TRBD1 is the table's D call and was not checked against the DNA. The germline V gene encodes CDR1 SNHLY and CDR2 FYNNEI. The CDR3 is 9 residues long, counting both termini. CDR3 loop: CASRTRVFG.

This clonotype has at least ten counts. The chain has TRBV20-1 and TRBJ1-5; the D is unclear. Germline loops: CDR1 DFQATT, CDR2 SNEGSKA (reference sequence). CDR3 length: 12 residues. V dropped 3 bases and J dropped 4 bases, with 7 bases sitting between them. The CDR3 sequence: CSASSVNQPQHF. The CDR3 nucleotides read TGCAGTGCTAGTAGTGTGAATCAGCCCCAGCATTTT.

For this clonotype: A much larger clone differs from this one at a single base, so this may be a read error. The V call is TRBV7-9, the J call TRBJ1-1; D gene ambiguous. CDR1 SEHNR and CDR2 FQNEAQ come from the germline V gene (reference sequence). The ends were cut back, 6 bases at V and 0 bases at J, with 14 bases in the middle. The CDR3 contains 15 residues. CDR3 sequence reads: CASSYLPDVNTEAFF. The CDR3 DNA follows: TGTGCCAGCAGTTACCTCCCGGATGTGAACACTGAAGCTTTCTTT. The whole variable domain, filled in from reference TRBV7-9 and TRBJ1-1, reads DTGVSQNPRHKITKRGQNVTFRCDPISEHNRLYWYRQTLGQGPEFLTYFQNEAQLEKSRLLSDRFSAERPKGSFSTLEIQRTEQGDSAMYLCASSYLPDVNTEAFFGQGTRLTVV.

The V gene is TRBV20-1, the J gene TRBJ2-7, with 15 bases that match TRBD2. Trimming cost V 5 bases and J 0 bases; bases outside gene matches: 2. CDR3 length: 15 amino acids. From germline, CDR1 is DFQATT and CDR2 SNEGSKA (reference sequence). CDR3 in amino acids: CSARTSGRASYEQYF. CDR3 DNA: TGCAGTGCTCGGACTAGCGGGAGGGCCTCCTACGAGCAGTACTTC.

Worth noting for this clonotype: The junction shows a germline mismatch at one end, possibly a read error. The rearrangement uses TRBV6-1 and TRBJ2-2, with D perhaps matching TRBD1 or TRBD2 (5 bases each). The CDR3 is 15 residues long. The germline gives CDR1 MNHNS, CDR2 SASEGT. CDR3 nucleotide sequence: TGTGTCAGCAGTTCCGGGGCCGCGATCACCGGGGAGCTGTTTTTT. Its protein is CVSSSGAAITGELFF.

This clonotype has ten or more counts. V usage is TRBV11-3 and J usage is TRBJ2-1; D is unclear. This CDR3 contains 17 residues. Germline V lookup: CDR1 SGHNT, CDR2 YENEEA. V lost 0 bases and J 9 bases, leaving 21 bases between the germline ends. The CDR3 bases are TGTGCCAGCAGCTTAGATTTCACGGCACCCAGGCAAGGTGAGCAGTTCTTC. It translates to CASSLDFTAPRQGEQFF.

This clonotype has a count of ten or more. This chain links TRBV12-3 or TRBV12-4 with TRBJ2-3, with 11 bases lining up with TRBD2. Losses at the gene ends were 4 bases for V and 6 bases for J; bases not matched to a gene: 9. This CDR3 has 16 residues. For the CDR3, the DNA is TGTGCCAGCAGTTCTCCACTAGCGGGAGTGTGGGATACGCAGTATTTT. As protein: CASSSPLAGVWDTQYF.

A word on this clonotype: A much bigger clone sits one base away, suggesting this may be a read error. The chain uses TRBV5-5 and TRBJ2-2; 11 bases match TRBD2. Germline-derived CDR1 and CDR2 are SGHKS and YYEKEE (reference sequence). The V gene end was trimmed by 3 bases and the J gene end by 6 bases; junction bases not matched to a gene: 13. The CDR3 runs 18 residues. The CDR3 region is CASSSHLGLADNAGELFF. The CDR3 DNA reads TGTGCCAGCAGCTCCCACCTGGGACTAGCGGACAACGCCGGGGAGCTGTTTTTT.

Comments on this clonotype: A much larger clone lies one base from this, so it may be a read error. Since no conserved phenylalanine or tryptophan closes the CDR3, a read error is the likely cause. The V call is TRBV12-3 or TRBV12-4, the J call TRBJ2-1, with D maybe TRBD2 (7 bases). This CDR3 region has 15 residues. Trimming took 3 bases from V and 3 from J, leaving 12 bases between them. CDR3 in amino acids: CASSFGRGHYNEQFS. CDR3 bases: TGTGCCAGCAGTTTCGGGCGGGGGCACTACAATGAGCAGTTCTCC.

This clonotype occurred many times. The J gene is TRBJ2-7, the V gene TRBV3-1; no reliable D call. The ends were cut back, 3 bases at V and 6 bases at J, with 15 bases in the middle. This CDR3 spans 14 amino acids. From germline, CDR1 is LGHDT and CDR2 YNNKEL (reference sequence). The CDR3 bases are TGTGCCAGCAGCCAGGGCTCCCCAGCGCTCGAGCAGTACTTC. Its protein product is CASSQGSPALEQYF.

With regard to this clonotype: A much larger clone lies a single base off, so this may be a read error. This chain uses TRBV15 with TRBJ2-6; weak D call: TRBD1 (5 bases). The CDR3 has 15 residues. Germline V CDR1 and CDR2: LNHNV, YYDKDF (reference sequence). For the CDR3, the DNA is TGTGCCAGCAGTCAACAGAGCTCTGGGGCCAACCTCCTGACTTTC. Translated, it gives CASSQQSSGANLLTF.

Ten or more counts support this clonotype. The chain carries TRBV5-1 and TRBJ2-7; D call uncertain. This CDR3 region has 14 residues. V was shortened by 0 bases and J by 6 bases, with 13 bases between the two germline ends. In germline, CDR1 is SGHRS, CDR2 YFSETQ. The CDR3 nucleotides are TGCGCCAGCAGCTTGGCTCCGGGTGGGATCGAGCAGTACTTC. It is translated as CASSLAPGGIEQYF.

This clonotype showed up just a few times. The chain links TRBV6-6 to TRBJ2-7; D might be TRBD1 or TRBD2, each matching 5 bases. The CDR3 is made up of 14 amino acids. From germline, CDR1 is MNHNY and CDR2 SVGAGI (reference sequence). V gave up 6 bases and J gave up 6 bases, with 18 bases separating them. CDR3 region: CASSFGTGTCEQYF. The CDR3, as DNA: TGTGCCAGCAGCTTCGGGACGGGCACCTGCGAGCAGTACTTC.

As concerns this clonotype: A much bigger clone sits one base away, suggesting this may be a read error. The V call is TRBV7-9, the J call TRBJ2-5; D assignment may be TRBD1 or TRBD2 (5 bases each). The length of the CDR3 is 17 residues. Germline loops: CDR1 SEHNR, CDR2 FQNEAQ (reference sequence). The germline V and J ends were trimmed by 7 bases and 1 base, with 22 bases remaining between them. In nucleotides, the CDR3 is TGTGCCAGCACGACACCCGTTTGGGGGTCCCCCCAAGAGACCCAGTACTTC. Protein product: CASTTPVWGSPQETQYF.

There are many counts of this clonotype. The gene calls are TRBV5-1 and TRBJ2-7; TRBD1 agrees at 7 bases. With 2 bases clipped from V and 3 bases from J, the junction kept 5 bases outside the gene matches. The CDR3 is made up of 14 amino acids. CDR1 and CDR2 from the germline V gene are SGHRS and YFSETQ. DNA of the CDR3: TGCGCCAGCAGCTTAGGGGGACAGATCTACGAGCAGTACTTC. Its protein product is CASSLGGQIYEQYF.

This sequence joins TRBV7-2 and TRBJ2-7; 11 bases match TRBD1. With 6 bases clipped from V and 7 bases from J, the junction kept 11 bases outside the gene matches. CDR1 is SGHTA, CDR2 FQGNSA, per germline. The CDR3 covers 15 residues. Here the CDR3 DNA reads TGTGCCAGCAGTTATGCTGGACAGGGGGCGGGGGAGCAGTACTTC. This translates into CASSYAGQGAGEQYF. Full variable domain (rest looked up from reference TRBV7-2 and TRBJ2-7): GAGVSQSPSNKVTEKGKDVELRCDPISGHTALYWYRQSLGQGLEFLIYFQGNSAPDKSGLPSDRFSAERTGGSVSTLTIQRTQQEDSAVYLCASSYAGQGAGEQYFGPGTRLTVT.

On this clonotype: One base away lies a much larger clone, so this may be a sequencing read error. The chain joins TRBV6-1 to TRBJ1-2, with 12 bases aligning to TRBD1. The V gene's germline CDR1 is MNHNS and CDR2 SASEGT. The J segment lost 4 bases and the V segment lost 5 bases, leaving 5 bases of the junction unmatched. The CDR3 has 15 amino acids. The CDR3, as DNA: TGTGCCAGCAGTTTTGGGACAGGGGGCCTCTATGGCTACACCTTC. Translation gives CASSFGTGGLYGYTF.

There are many counts of this clonotype. V and J are TRBV6-1 and TRBJ2-7; TRBD1 matches 7 bases. V dropped 9 bases and J dropped 3; count of bases not matched to a gene: 8. The CDR3 has 13 residues. Per the germline V gene, CDR1 is MNHNS and CDR2 is SASEGT. The CDR3 reads CASSTGFHYEQYF. CDR3 sequence (DNA): TGTGCCAGTTCGACAGGGTTCCACTACGAGCAGTACTTC.

This clonotype was recorded at least ten times. The V gene is TRBV20-1, the J gene TRBJ2-3; 11 nucleotides agree with TRBD2. Per the germline V gene, CDR1 is DFQATT and CDR2 is SNEGSKA (reference sequence). The CDR3 runs to 15 residues. J was trimmed by 4 bases and V by 3 bases; bases with no gene match: 6. CDR3 DNA: TGCAGTGCTAGGAATAGCGGGGGGGCCCCAGATACGCAGTATTTT. Protein: CSARNSGGAPDTQYF.

This clonotype was observed many times. V usage is TRBV7-2 and J usage is TRBJ2-7; 7 bases agree with TRBD1. The CDR3 runs 12 residues. Germline V gene data show CDR1 as SGHTA and CDR2 as FQGNSA. J lost 9 bases, V lost 6 bases, and 8 bases had no gene match. The CDR3 protein is CASSPDRQSQYF. The DNA for the CDR3 is TGTGCCAGCAGTCCGGACAGGCAATCGCAGTACTTC. The full variable domain, rest sourced from reference TRBV7-2 and TRBJ2-7, is GAGVSQSPSNKVTEKGKDVELRCDPISGHTALYWYRQSLGQGLEFLIYFQGNSAPDKSGLPSDRFSAERTGGSVSTLTIQRTQQEDSAVYLCASSPDRQSQYFGPGTRLTVT.

This clonotype has ten or more counts. The chain is built from TRBV7-9 and TRBJ2-7; 9 nucleotides match TRBD2. The CDR3 runs 14 residues. Trimming took 3 bases from V and 0 from J; bases not matched to a gene: 0. Germline V gives CDR1 SEHNR, CDR2 FQNEAQ (reference sequence). The CDR3 coding sequence is TGTGCCAGCAGCTTGACTAGCGGCTCCTACGAGCAGTACTTC. The encoded protein is CASSLTSGSYEQYF.

This clonotype appeared a single time. At one end the junction does not follow the germline gene, possibly because of a read error. The chain carries TRBV2 and TRBJ2-7, with 9 bases lining up with TRBD1. The CDR3 contains 14 residues. Germline V gene lookup returns CDR1 SNHLY and CDR2 FYNNEI. CDR3 in DNA: TGTGCCGGCAGTGACCCGGGACAGGGCTACGAGCCGTACTTC. It is translated as CAGSDPGQGYEPYF.

This clonotype has more than one count but fewer than ten. The chain employs TRBV27 and TRBJ2-3; 8 bases match TRBD1. Germline V CDR1 and CDR2: MNHEY, SMNVEV (reference sequence). The CDR3 loop spans 14 amino acids. V gave up 6 bases and J gave up 4 bases; unmatched junction bases: 6. The CDR3 loop reads CASRGQGAPDTQYF. DNA of the CDR3: TGTGCCAGCAGGGGGCAGGGGGCCCCAGATACGCAGTATTTT.

This CDR3 is CATSRDTLAGEETQYF. CDR3 nucleotides: TGTGCCACCAGCAGAGATACCTTGGCGGGAGAAGAGACCCAGTACTTC. The chain recombines TRBV15 with TRBJ2-5; TRBD2 matches at 7 bases. This CDR3 has 16 residues. Germline trimming cut 0 bases from V and 3 bases from J; bases unmatched to any gene: 7. Germline V gene sequence: CDR1 LNHNV, CDR2 YYDKDF (reference sequence).